The text below deals with one TCR beta chain. The data were obtained in a study of blood T cell repertoires in COVID-19. Overall study context: The United States, Italy and Spain supplied acute and convalescent COVID-19 samples. T cells, B-cell-depleted T cells, or PBMCs provided the cDNA or gDNA that served as material.

Original processing notes: Reference gene primer amplification yielded estimated nucleated cell counts. Sequencing was performed with immunoSEQ multiplex PCR; in TCRdb, only in-frame clones are kept and a portion is missing. That table is the source of V, J and clone size, and D and trimming were worked out from the DNA. The sample has 200,000 or so clones; roughly 85% are singletons. Sequencing used peripheral blood. This TCR was recovered from a woman in her twenties or thirties with acute or convalescent COVID-19.

The CDR3 sequence: CASADRTSGGGELFF. DNA for the CDR3: TGCGCCAGCGCTGACCGGACTAGCGGGGGTGGGGAGCTGTTTTTT. This rearrangement joins TRBV5-1 to TRBJ2-2; 13 nucleotides match TRBD2. Germline V gene data show CDR1 as SGHRS and CDR2 as YFSETQ. The junction had 8 bases not matched to a gene; V was cut back by 7 bases and J by 8 bases. The CDR3 consists of 15 residues. Full variable domain (missing parts from reference TRBV5-1 and TRBJ2-2): KAGVTQTPRYLIKTRGQQVTLSCSPISGHRSVSWYQQTPGQGLQFLFEYFSETQRNKGNFPGRFSGRQFSNSRSEMNVSTLELGDSALYLCASADRTSGGGELFFGEGSRLTVL.